The sequence of this T cell receptor beta chain was determined in a study of T-cell memory formation after mild COVID-19 (dated by TCRdb to 2020 to 2022). Regarding the study in general: Most TCR sequence clusters were specific to one of the two donors. The cohort comprised two young, previously healthy adult volunteers, one female and one male. T-cell clones expanding and contracting after mild COVID-19 in two donors were tracked by longitudinal TCRalpha and TCRbeta repertoire sequencing.

This clonotype has only a few counts. There is no known antigen for this receptor. Nothing much larger sits one base from this clone, and base qualities are not available. Sequencer: Illumina NovaSeq 6000. Using 5'RACE with constant-segment primers, TCRalpha and TCRbeta cDNA libraries were constructed, with sample barcodes and unique molecular identifiers added in the process. RNA was extracted from every sample with Trizol reagent. Amplification of the libraries took two PCR steps, and the second step added a second sample barcode plus Illumina TruSeq adapters. Sequencing of libraries was performed on an Illumina NovaSeq with 2 x 150 bp paired-end reads. Per the source publication's procedure: With migec v1.2.7, reads were demultiplexed and then collapsed into UMI-guided consensus sequences. Using mixcr v2.1.11, UMI consensuses were aligned to TRA and TRB V and J templates and then assembled into clonotypes. Clonotypes were classified as expanded or contracted when called significant by both edgeR and NoisET, with noise models trained on biological replicates. For edgeR calls, the thresholds were a false discovery rate-adjusted p below 0.01 and a log2 fold-change of 1. As an exploratory analysis of dynamics, PCA with hierarchical clustering was applied to max-normalized trajectories of the 1000 most abundant clonotypes. The CD4 or CD8 phenotype of responding clones was assigned using the separately sequenced CD4+ and CD8+ repertoires. Using fastp at Q25 and MiXCR, TCRdb reprocessed the public reads and kept productive beta chains. Rows merge per CDR3 protein into single entries with the most common DNA and genes. TCRdb's processing, not the study's, gives the V and J calls here. Across this sample there are roughly 150,000 distinct CDR3 sequences, with roughly 14% seen only once. The top ten clonotypes cover 11% to 15% of the sample.

Ficoll-Paque density gradient centrifugation was the method used to isolate PBMCs. V is shortened by 1 base, J by 8 bases, and the region joining them spans 19 bases. Taken from the germline V gene (reference sequence), the CDR1 and CDR2 loops are SGHKS and YYEKEE. The cysteine opens and the phenylalanine closes a CDR3 of 16 amino acids. This entry keeps only the CDR3 DNA: 48 bases, framed from base 1. General study outcomes and caveats: Balanced CD4/CD8 phenotypes were observed for clones contracting from day 15 to 85, whereas a bias towards CD4+ was observed for a second wave of clones expanding from day 15 to 37. The study included only a couple of mild cases, and larger cohorts that include severe cases with pre-infection samples were judged to be necessary. Some responding clones were detected in pre-infection memory, suggesting pre-existing cross-reactive memory T cells joined the SARS-CoV-2 response. Contracting CD4+ clones were found mainly in CM and EM memory subsets, while CD8+ clones were enriched in EMRA. The second-wave clones that peaked on day 37 were not confirmed to be SARS-CoV-2 specific.

The sequence was collected from an adult woman who had mild COVID-19 (a few samples of this study predate the infection). The sample titles of this study are shuffled in the database, so cell type and time point are left out; the donor was told from shared clones. Sequenced: PBMCs or a T cell subset sorted from them (not recorded which). The V and J genes are TRBV5-5 and TRBJ2-4; the D gene is perhaps TRBD2, from 5 matching bases. The CDR3 loop reads CASSLPGTRIGDIQYF. The nucleotides read TGTGCCAGCAGCTTGCCGGGCACCCGAATCGGGGACATTCAGTACTTC.